The 7 T cell receptor beta chains below come from one sample, sequenced in a study of tumor-infiltrating lymphocytes in primary liver carcinoma. RNA and DNA were co-extracted from approximately 20-30 mg of unsorted bulk tissue. TCR beta cDNA came from about 470 ng total RNA, primed with a constant-region primer. Three nested multiplex PCR rounds, a slightly modified ARM-PCR method, built the TCR beta libraries. The first two PCR rounds, roughly 10 cycles each, used TRBV1-TRBV30 forward primers and a C-beta reverse primer. A single record per CDR3 protein comes from TCRdb applying MiXCR to the multiplex PCR reads. Seen here are nearly 45,000 distinct CDR3 sequences, approximately 73% observed once, and the top ten hold about a fifth. The sequenced sample was liver tumor tissue from sampling region 2. Subset in this sample: tumor region T2, inferior pole. These receptors were obtained from a man in his forties or fifties with primary liver carcinoma and hepatitis B virus infection.

The V and J genes are TRBV7-2 and TRBJ2-5, with no clear D. Germline loops: CDR1 SGHTA, CDR2 FQGNSA. V lost 2 bases, J lost 3 bases, and 7 bases lay in between. The CDR3 sequence is 13 residues long. Written as DNA, the CDR3 is TGTGCCAGCAGCTTAAGAGTAGAAGAGACCCAGTACTTC. Translation gives CASSLRVEETQYF.

Note on this clonotype: Compared with germline, one end of the junction differs, possibly owing to a read error. V gene TRBV6-1 combines with J gene TRBJ2-7; 9 bases fit TRBD2. CDR3 length: 15 residues. CDR1 is MNHNS, CDR2 SASEGT, per germline. The CDR3 nucleotides read TGTGTCAGCAGTGTCTCGACTAGCGGATCCTATGAGCAGTACTTC. Translating it yields CVSSVSTSGSYEQYF.

This clonotype came up a few times. This clone may be a read error of a much larger clone one base away. The chain links TRBV28 to TRBJ1-2; 7 bases line up with TRBD1. CDR1 is MDHEN and CDR2 is SYDVKM in the germline V gene. The CDR3 spans 12 residues. V was pared by 10 bases and J by 3 bases, with 5 bases of the junction left unmatched. The CDR3 DNA is TGTGCCACGCACAGGGGACACTATGGCTACACCTTC. It yields the protein CATHRGHYGYTF.

Turning to this clonotype: The germline gene is not matched at one end of the junction; a read error may be the cause. V and J are TRBV4-1 and TRBJ2-5; maybe TRBD1 (5 bases). Germline V gene lookup returns CDR1 MGHRA and CDR2 YSYEKL. This CDR3 region has 15 residues. The CDR3 here is CTSSHARQTQETQYF. CDR3 nucleotides: TGCACCAGCAGCCACGCAAGACAGACCCAAGAGACCCAGTACTTC.

This clonotype was detected ten times or more. The chain joins TRBV7-3 to TRBJ2-3, with D perhaps matching TRBD1 or TRBD2 (5 bases each). The CDR3 has 14 residues. V was cut by 1 base and J by 1 base, with 6 bases left in between. CDR1 SGHTA and CDR2 FQGTGA come from the germline V gene. The CDR3 DNA follows: TGTGCCAGCAGCTTAATGGGGGGCACAGATACGCAGTATTTT. Translated, it gives CASSLMGGTDTQYF.

This rearrangement joins TRBV7-9 to TRBJ2-3; 9 bases map to TRBD2. V lost 11 bases and J lost 5; bases outside the gene matches: 11. The germline gives CDR1 SEHNR, CDR2 FQNEAQ (reference sequence). There are 14 residues in the CDR3. The CDR3 coding sequence is TGTGCCGTTCCTAGCGGGACTCGGGGAGATACGCAGTATTTT. As protein: CAVPSGTRGDTQYF.

This clonotype was recorded a few times. This may be a read error, as it is one base from a much larger clone. The chain joins TRBV16 to TRBJ2-2; 8 bases are a match to TRBD1. Germline values: CDR1 KGHSY, CDR2 FQNENV. CDR3 length equals 14 residues. The CDR3 DNA is TGTGCCAACAGCCGTCTGACAGGGGTCGGGGAGCTGTTTTTT. This codes for CANSRLTGVGELFF.